Presented here are 32 T cell receptor beta chains from one specimen sequenced in a study of response to subunit inactivated influenza vaccine. Using its own MiXCR run on the RT-PCR reads, TCRdb lists one record per CDR3 protein. Among about 190,000 distinct CDR3 sequences listed, approximately 15% were seen once. The sequenced sample was CD8+ T cells sorted from PBMCs, obtained around 5 days after vaccination. The receptors were sampled from a man between 45 and 60 years old who received an inactivated influenza vaccine.

This sequence joins TRBV10-3 and TRBJ2-2; TRBD2 aligns across 12 bases. Unmatched junction bases numbered 1, after V lost 2 bases and J lost 3 bases. The CDR3 covers 16 residues. Germline V gene sequence: CDR1 ENHRY, CDR2 SYGVKD. This chain's CDR3 is CAISEGLAGYTGELFF. Written as DNA, the CDR3 is TGTGCCATCAGTGAGGGACTAGCGGGGTACACCGGGGAGCTGTTTTTT.

Ten or more counts support this clonotype. This chain links TRBV4-3 with TRBJ2-1; TRBD2 is a possible D gene (5 bases). This CDR3 spans 15 amino acids. CDR1 and CDR2 from the germline V gene are LGHNA and YSLEER. Trimming removed 0 bases at V and 9 bases at J, with 15 bases between. The CDR3 loop is CASSQDPWEWAEQFF. CDR3 nucleotides: TGCGCCAGCAGCCAAGATCCGTGGGAGTGGGCTGAGCAGTTCTTC.

This clonotype was seen repeatedly, ten times or more. The chain carries TRBV20-1 and TRBJ2-3, with 10 bases that match TRBD2. This CDR3 contains 14 residues. V was pared by 2 bases and J by 4 bases, with 3 bases of the junction left unmatched. Per the germline V gene, CDR1 is DFQATT and CDR2 is SNEGSKA (reference sequence). The DNA of the CDR3 is TGCAGTGCTAGACTAGCGGGAGCCCCAGATACGCAGTATTTT. It codes for CSARLAGAPDTQYF.

This clonotype was detected many times. The CDR3 reads CASSLNGGGTGELFF. The CDR3, as DNA: TGTGCCAGCAGTTTAAACGGGGGCGGGACCGGGGAGCTGTTTTTT. The chain couples TRBV27 to TRBJ2-2; D assignment may be TRBD1 or TRBD2 (6 bases each). Germline CDR1 reads MNHEY; CDR2 reads SMNVEV (reference sequence). V dropped 2 bases and J dropped 5 bases, with 12 bases sitting between them. The CDR3 has 15 residues.

This clonotype showed up just a few times. The chain combines TRBV28 with TRBJ2-7; 16 bases are shared with TRBD2. The CDR3 has 19 residues. CDR1 is MDHEN and CDR2 is SYDVKM in the germline V gene. V dropped 3 bases and J dropped 5; count of bases not matched to a gene: 13. The CDR3 spells CASSFPGTSGRATLHEQYF. In nucleotides, the CDR3 is TGTGCCAGCAGTTTCCCTGGGACTAGCGGGAGGGCAACGCTACACGAGCAGTACTTC. Full variable domain (rest looked up from reference TRBV28 and TRBJ2-7): DVKVTQSSRYLVKRTGEKVFLECVQDMDHENMFWYRQDPGLGLRLIYFSYDVKMKEKGDIPEGYSVSREKKERFSLILESASTNQTSMYLCASSFPGTSGRATLHEQYFGPGTRLTVT.

A word on this clonotype: Germline is not matched at one junction end, which may reflect a read error. The CDR3 sequence is CATSDSPTQGGEQFF. Here the CDR3 DNA reads TGTGCCACCAGCGATTCCCCAACCCAGGGTGGTGAGCAGTTCTTC. The V and J genes are TRBV24-1 and TRBJ2-1; possible D gene TRBD1, 5 bases. The germline V gene encodes CDR1 KGHDR and CDR2 SFDVKD. The CDR3 runs 15 residues.

J is TRBJ2-2 and V is TRBV4-3; the match to TRBD1 covers 7 bases. CDR3 length: 15 residues. V lost 3 bases to trimming and J lost 9 bases; unmatched junction nucleotides: 10. Germline values: CDR1 LGHNA, CDR2 YSLEER. This CDR3 reads CASSQTGTSGRELFF. The CDR3, as DNA: TGCGCCAGCAGCCAGACAGGGACCTCGGGGAGGGAGCTGTTTTTT.

This clonotype was picked up a small number of times. V is TRBV29-1 and J is TRBJ2-1; D unresolved. V shed 1 base and J shed 0 bases, with 16 bases lying between them. The germline gives CDR1 SQVTM, CDR2 ANQGSEA. This CDR3 is built from 17 residues. The CDR3 coding sequence is TGCAGCGTTGAAGGGGCAAGGCCGAGAAGCTCCTACAATGAGCAGTTCTTC. This codes for CSVEGARPRSSYNEQFF.

J is TRBJ2-7 and V is TRBV11-2; D call uncertain. CDR1 and CDR2 (germline): SGHAT, FQNNGV. V was pared by 2 bases and J by 10 bases, with 9 bases between. This CDR3 region has 11 residues. The CDR3 spells CASSLTVVQYF. The CDR3 DNA reads TGTGCCAGCAGCTTAACGGTCGTACAGTACTTC.

This clonotype has only a few counts. The chain is built from TRBV20-1 and TRBJ2-3, with 11 nucleotides matching TRBD1. The V and J ends lost 5 bases and 6 bases, in that order; junction bases with no gene match: 7. Germline V CDR1 and CDR2: DFQATT, SNEGSKA (reference sequence). CDR3 size: 14 residues. CDR3 nucleotide sequence: TGCAGTGCTTCCTGGGACAGGGGGTCGGATACGCAGTATTTT. Translating it yields CSASWDRGSDTQYF.

This chain uses TRBV11-2 with TRBJ1-2; D remains unclear. The CDR3 runs 15 residues. The germline CDR1 and CDR2 sequences are SGHAT and FQNNGV. V was pared by 0 bases and J by 4 bases, with 12 bases between. CDR3 residues: CASSLDPRTGYGYTF. In DNA form, the CDR3 reads TGTGCCAGCAGCTTAGATCCCCGGACTGGCTATGGCTACACCTTC.

This clonotype showed up just a few times. The chain couples TRBV28 to TRBJ2-7; TRBD2 matches at 8 bases. The V segment lost 4 bases and the J segment 2 bases; nucleotides outside the gene matches: 10. This CDR3 spans 16 amino acids. Looked up from germline, CDR1 is MDHEN and CDR2 is SYDVKM. DNA of the CDR3: TGTGCCAGCAGTTCCTTGACTAGCGCACTAGCCTACGAGCAGTACTTC. Translated: CASSSLTSALAYEQYF.

This clonotype occurred many times. This chain uses TRBV7-6 with TRBJ2-1; 14 nucleotides line up with TRBD2. Germline CDR1 is SGHVS and CDR2 is FNYEAQ. CDR3 length: 16 amino acids. The trim removed 1 base at V and 10 bases at J, leaving 6 bases unmatched. This CDR3 reads CASSLVGTSGGPEQFF. The DNA of the CDR3 is TGTGCCAGCAGCTTAGTCGGGACTAGCGGGGGTCCGGAGCAGTTCTTC.

The genes are TRBV6-5 and TRBJ2-7, with TRBD2 matching over 14 bases. Germline V gene sequence: CDR1 MNHEY, CDR2 SVGAGI. The J segment lost 5 bases and the V segment lost 0 bases, leaving 3 bases of the junction unmatched. This CDR3 contains 16 residues. The CDR3 DNA reads as TGTGCCAGCAGTTACTCAGGACTAGCGGGAGGCGACGAGCAGTACTTC. Its translation is CASSYSGLAGGDEQYF.

The chain links TRBV4-3 to TRBJ2-7; D tentatively reads TRBD1 or TRBD2 (5 bases each). Per the germline V gene, CDR1 is LGHNA and CDR2 is YSLEER. With 1 base removed from V and 2 bases from J, the gap between germline ends came to 18 bases. The CDR3 has 17 amino acids. CDR3 residues: CASSQGLRDELTYEQYF. Here the CDR3 DNA reads TGCGCCAGCAGCCAAGGCCTTCGGGACGAACTAACCTACGAGCAGTACTTC.

This clonotype was found a few times. The chain carries TRBV27 and TRBJ2-5, with 7 bases identical to TRBD1. The ends lost 5 bases at V and 3 bases at J; junction bases unmatched: 6. This CDR3 spans 14 amino acids. Germline CDR1 reads MNHEY; CDR2 reads SMNVEV (reference sequence). The CDR3 spells CASSPWGTEETQYF. The CDR3, as DNA: TGTGCCAGCAGTCCTTGGGGGACAGAAGAGACCCAGTACTTC.

The sample holds many counts of this clonotype. This rearrangement joins TRBV4-3 to TRBJ2-7, with a possible D match to TRBD1 (5 bases). V was clipped by 0 bases and J by 1 base, with 7 bases between them. CDR3 length: 14 amino acids. Germline loops: CDR1 LGHNA, CDR2 YSLEER. The CDR3 sequence is CASSQETESYEQYF. In nucleotides, the CDR3 is TGCGCCAGCAGCCAAGAGACAGAGTCCTACGAGCAGTACTTC.

The chain employs TRBV7-9 and TRBJ1-4; weak D call: TRBD1 (5 bases). Germline V lookup: CDR1 SEHNR, CDR2 FQNEAQ (reference sequence). The V and J ends lost 5 bases and 7 bases respectively, with 14 bases between them. CDR3 size: 14 residues. CDR3 nucleotides: TGTGCCAGCAGCGGGACCGCCCGAGGTGAAAAACTGTTTTTT. This codes for CASSGTARGEKLFF.

The sample holds a few counts of this clonotype. The chain is built from TRBV7-8 and TRBJ2-5, with TRBD2 matching over 10 bases. The CDR3 loop spans 16 amino acids. V shed 5 bases, J shed 3 bases, and the junction held 9 bases outside the gene matches. Germline V CDR1 and CDR2: SGHVS, FQNEAQ. The CDR3 spells CASSSGWTSGKETQYF. CDR3 nucleotides: TGTGCCAGCAGCAGTGGATGGACTAGCGGCAAAGAGACCCAGTACTTC.

This clonotype has a single count. This chain joins TRBV20-1 and TRBJ2-7, with D possibly being TRBD1 or TRBD2 (5 bases each). Deletions cut 5 bases from V and 2 bases from J, with 13 bases between. Germline assignment: CDR1 DFQATT and CDR2 SNEGSKA (reference sequence). This CDR3 has 13 amino acids. CDR3 loop: CSAGDRLAYEQYF. DNA of the CDR3: TGCAGTGCTGGGGACCGACTGGCCTACGAGCAGTACTTC.

In this sample, this clonotype turned up a few times. The CDR3 DNA follows: TGTGCCAGCAGTTGGACAGGGAGGAGAGAAACTGAAGCTTTCTTT. It yields the protein CASSWTGRRETEAFF. The chain joins TRBV28 to TRBJ1-1; 8 bases match TRBD1. With V trimmed by 4 bases and J by 5 bases, 9 bases remained unmatched. CDR1 and CDR2 (germline): MDHEN, SYDVKM. The CDR3 length is 15 residues.

This clonotype has at least ten counts. The gene calls are TRBV27 and TRBJ1-5; D call uncertain. Germline values: CDR1 MNHEY, CDR2 SMNVEV (reference sequence). The V end was cut by 1 base, the J end by 6 bases, with 7 bases between. This CDR3 spans 13 amino acids. The CDR3 is CASSLWSGQPQHF. The CDR3 region has the DNA TGTGCCAGCAGTTTATGGAGTGGTCAGCCCCAGCATTTT.

This clonotype has at least ten counts. The chain joins TRBV5-1 to TRBJ2-1; a possible D gene is TRBD1 (5 bases). The germline V gene has CDR1 SGHRS and CDR2 YFSETQ. CDR3 length: 15 amino acids. Trimming removed 4 bases at V and 8 bases at J, with 19 bases between. Here the CDR3 DNA reads TGCGCCAGCAGCCCACAGGATCGCGTCCCCCATGAGCAGTTCTTC. Protein sequence: CASSPQDRVPHEQFF.

The table lists this clonotype with many counts. J is TRBJ1-1 and V is TRBV7-9; D is ambiguous. Trimming stripped 1 base from V and 5 bases from J, with 2 bases between. This CDR3 comprises 11 residues. Germline CDR1 is SEHNR and CDR2 is FQNEAQ (reference sequence). Written as DNA, the CDR3 is TGTGCCAGCAGCTTAGTTACTGAAGCTTTCTTT. Protein product: CASSLVTEAFF. The full variable domain, completed using reference TRBV7-9 and TRBJ1-1, is DTGVSQNPRHKITKRGQNVTFRCDPISEHNRLYWYRQTLGQGPEFLTYFQNEAQLEKSRLLSDRFSAERPKGSFSTLEIQRTEQGDSAMYLCASSLVTEAFFGQGTRLTVV.

This clonotype was picked up one time. The genes are TRBV7-9 and TRBJ1-1; unclear D gene. This CDR3 spans 13 amino acids. The germline V gene has CDR1 SEHNR and CDR2 FQNEAQ (reference sequence). V lost 2 bases and J 8 bases, leaving 12 bases between the germline ends. DNA for the CDR3: TGTGCCAGCAGCTTACGTGGGCAGGCGGAAGCTTTCTTT. Amino acid sequence: CASSLRGQAEAFF.

This clonotype was counted many times. The chain employs TRBV29-1 and TRBJ2-2; D gene unclear. The V end was cut by 4 bases, the J end by 1 base, with 7 bases between. Germline V CDR1 and CDR2: SQVTM, ANQGSEA. The CDR3 consists of 13 residues. CDR3 coding DNA: TGCAGCGTTGGTCAGAGGAACACCGGGGAGCTGTTTTTT. This codes for CSVGQRNTGELFF.

The gene calls are TRBV4-3 and TRBJ2-1; D remains unclear. With 0 bases removed from V and 3 bases from J, the gap between germline ends came to 9 bases. The CDR3 covers 15 residues. Germline values: CDR1 LGHNA, CDR2 YSLEER. CDR3 residues: CASSQDSLIYNEQFF. Written as DNA, the CDR3 is TGCGCCAGCAGCCAAGATTCCCTGATCTACAATGAGCAGTTCTTC.

CDR3 sequence (DNA): TGTGCCAGCAGGGGGACAGGGAGAGAGACCCAGTACTTC. It codes for CASRGTGRETQYF. The V call is TRBV12-3 or TRBV12-4, the J call TRBJ2-5; 9 nucleotides line up with TRBD1. J lost 4 bases, V lost 6 bases, and 3 bases had no gene match. This CDR3 has 13 residues.

This clonotype came up a few times. This sequence joins TRBV4-1 and TRBJ1-1; D call uncertain. Between the trimmed V and J ends, which lost 1 base and 4 bases, there was a span of 7 bases. The CDR3 has 13 residues. The germline CDR1 and CDR2 sequences are MGHRA and YSYEKL. The CDR3 DNA is TGCGCCAGCAGCCAAGTAGAGGTCACTGAAGCTTTCTTT. Translated, it gives CASSQVEVTEAFF.

This clonotype was seen repeatedly, ten times or more. V gene TRBV20-1 combines with J gene TRBJ2-1; the D gene is possibly TRBD2 (5 bases). The CDR3 has 12 residues. V lost 3 bases and J lost 8, with 11 bases in between. Germline V gene data show CDR1 as DFQATT and CDR2 as SNEGSKA (reference sequence). CDR3: CSASGNSDEQFF. In DNA, the CDR3 is TGCAGTGCTAGCGGGAATTCCGATGAGCAGTTCTTC.

This clonotype was seen repeatedly, ten times or more. This sequence joins TRBV10-2 and TRBJ2-7; 7 bases agree with TRBD1. Germline values: CDR1 WSHSY, CDR2 SAAADI. Unmatched junction bases numbered 13, after V lost 10 bases and J lost 4 bases. The CDR3 is 14 residues long. CDR3 sequence: CATTSGTALYEQYF. DNA of the CDR3: TGCGCCACCACCTCCGGGACAGCCTTATACGAGCAGTACTTC.

V is TRBV7-9 and J is TRBJ2-3; D unclear. Deletions cut 6 bases from V and 1 base from J, with 8 bases between. CDR3 length: 13 amino acids. Germline V gene sequence: CDR1 SEHNR, CDR2 FQNEAQ (reference sequence). CDR3 bases: TGTGCCAGCAGGAGCAAGGGCACAGATACGCAGTATTTT. Protein sequence: CASRSKGTDTQYF. The whole variable domain, filled in from reference TRBV7-9 and TRBJ2-3, reads DTGVSQNPRHKITKRGQNVTFRCDPISEHNRLYWYRQTLGQGPEFLTYFQNEAQLEKSRLLSDRFSAERPKGSFSTLEIQRTEQGDSAMYLCASRSKGTDTQYFGPGTRLTVL.